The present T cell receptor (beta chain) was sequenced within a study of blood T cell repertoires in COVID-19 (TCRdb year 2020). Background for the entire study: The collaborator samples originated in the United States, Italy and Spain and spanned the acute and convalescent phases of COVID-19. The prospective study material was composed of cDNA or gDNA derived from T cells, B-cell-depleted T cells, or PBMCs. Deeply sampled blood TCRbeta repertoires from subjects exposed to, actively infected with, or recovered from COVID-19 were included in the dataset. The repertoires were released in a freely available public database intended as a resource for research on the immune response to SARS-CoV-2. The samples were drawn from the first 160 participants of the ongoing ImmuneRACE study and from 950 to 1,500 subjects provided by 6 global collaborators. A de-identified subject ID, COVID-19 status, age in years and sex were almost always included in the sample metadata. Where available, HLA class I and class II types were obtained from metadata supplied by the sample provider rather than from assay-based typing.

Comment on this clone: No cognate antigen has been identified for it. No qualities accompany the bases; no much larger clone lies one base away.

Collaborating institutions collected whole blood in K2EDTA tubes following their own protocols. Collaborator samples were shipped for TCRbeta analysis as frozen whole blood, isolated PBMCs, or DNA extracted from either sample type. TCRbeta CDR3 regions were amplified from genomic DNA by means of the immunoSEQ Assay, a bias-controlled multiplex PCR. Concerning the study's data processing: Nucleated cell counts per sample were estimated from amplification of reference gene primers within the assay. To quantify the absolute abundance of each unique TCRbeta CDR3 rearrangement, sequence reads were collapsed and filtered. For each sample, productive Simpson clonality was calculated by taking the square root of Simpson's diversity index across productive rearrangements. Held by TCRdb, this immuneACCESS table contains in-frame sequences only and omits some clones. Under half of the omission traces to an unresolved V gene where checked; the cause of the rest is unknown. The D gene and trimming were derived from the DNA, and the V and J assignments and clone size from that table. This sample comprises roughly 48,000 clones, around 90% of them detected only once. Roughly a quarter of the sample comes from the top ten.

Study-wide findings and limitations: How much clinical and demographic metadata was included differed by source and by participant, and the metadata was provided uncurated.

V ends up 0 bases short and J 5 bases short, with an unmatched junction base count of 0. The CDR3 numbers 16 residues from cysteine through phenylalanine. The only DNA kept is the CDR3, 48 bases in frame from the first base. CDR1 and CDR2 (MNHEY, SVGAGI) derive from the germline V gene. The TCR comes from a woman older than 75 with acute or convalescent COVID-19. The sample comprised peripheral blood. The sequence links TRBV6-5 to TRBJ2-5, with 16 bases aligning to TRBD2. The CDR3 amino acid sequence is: CASSYSGLAGGETQYF. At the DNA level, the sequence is TGTGCCAGCAGTTACTCGGGACTAGCGGGGGGGGAGACCCAGTACTTC.